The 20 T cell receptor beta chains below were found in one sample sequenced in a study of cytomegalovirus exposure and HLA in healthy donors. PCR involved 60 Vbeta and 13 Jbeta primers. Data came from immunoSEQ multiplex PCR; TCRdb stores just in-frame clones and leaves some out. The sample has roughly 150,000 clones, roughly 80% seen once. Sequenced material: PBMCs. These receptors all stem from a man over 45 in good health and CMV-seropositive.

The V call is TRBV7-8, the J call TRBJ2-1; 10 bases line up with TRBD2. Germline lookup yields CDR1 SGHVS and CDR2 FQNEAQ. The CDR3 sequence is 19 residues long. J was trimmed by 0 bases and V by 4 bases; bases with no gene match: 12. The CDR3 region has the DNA TGTGCCAGCAGCTCGAAGGATATGAGCGGGAGGGGCTCCTACAATGAGCAGTTCTTC. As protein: CASSSKDMSGRGSYNEQFF.

The DNA of the CDR3 is TGTGCCAGCAGCTTAACGATCGGAGATACGCAGTATTTT. Amino acid sequence: CASSLTIGDTQYF. V is TRBV7-3 and J is TRBJ2-3; no clear D gene. The CDR3 sequence is 13 residues long. The V gene's germline CDR1 is SGHTA and CDR2 FQGTGA. Trimming cost V 0 bases and J 5 bases, with 6 bases left between them.

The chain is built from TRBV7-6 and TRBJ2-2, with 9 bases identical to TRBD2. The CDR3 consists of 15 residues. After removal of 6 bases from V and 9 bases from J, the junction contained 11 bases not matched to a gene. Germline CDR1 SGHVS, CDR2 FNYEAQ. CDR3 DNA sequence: TGTGCCAGCAGTTCGGGACTAGCCGTTTTCCGGGAGCTGTTTTTT. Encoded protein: CASSSGLAVFRELFF.

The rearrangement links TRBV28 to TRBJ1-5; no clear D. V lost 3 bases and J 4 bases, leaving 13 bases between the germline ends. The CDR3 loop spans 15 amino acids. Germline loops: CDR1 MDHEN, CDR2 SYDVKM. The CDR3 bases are TGTGCCAGCAGTTTTGCGTCCAGAGGTAATCAGCCCCAGCATTTT. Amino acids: CASSFASRGNQPQHF.

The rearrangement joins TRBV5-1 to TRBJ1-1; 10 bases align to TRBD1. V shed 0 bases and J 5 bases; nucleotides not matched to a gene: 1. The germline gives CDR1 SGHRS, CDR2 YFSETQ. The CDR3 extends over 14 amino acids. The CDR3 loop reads CASSLGTGGTEAFF. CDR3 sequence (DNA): TGCGCCAGCAGCTTGGGGACAGGGGGGACTGAAGCTTTCTTT.

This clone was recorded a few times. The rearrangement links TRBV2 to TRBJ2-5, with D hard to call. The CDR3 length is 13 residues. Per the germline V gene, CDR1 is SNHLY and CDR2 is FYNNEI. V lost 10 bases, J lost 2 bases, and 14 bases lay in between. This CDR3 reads CATPSGAQETQYF. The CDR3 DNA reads TGTGCCACGCCGTCGGGTGCTCAAGAGACCCAGTACTTC.

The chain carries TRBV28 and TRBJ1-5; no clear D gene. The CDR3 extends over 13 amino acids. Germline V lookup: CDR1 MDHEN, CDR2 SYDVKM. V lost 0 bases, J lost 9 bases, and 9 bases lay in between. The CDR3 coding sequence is TGTGCCAGCAGTTTATGGGACTTTGGGCCCCAGCATTTT. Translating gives CASSLWDFGPQHF.

For the CDR3, the DNA is TGTGCCAGCAGTGAAAGAAGGCAGGACTATGGCTACACCTTC. It codes for CASSERRQDYGYTF. The chain has TRBV6-1 and TRBJ1-2; D uncertain. Germline CDR1 MNHNS, CDR2 SASEGT. CDR3 length equals 14 residues. The V gene lost 2 bases and the J gene lost 3 bases, with 10 bases spanning the gap.

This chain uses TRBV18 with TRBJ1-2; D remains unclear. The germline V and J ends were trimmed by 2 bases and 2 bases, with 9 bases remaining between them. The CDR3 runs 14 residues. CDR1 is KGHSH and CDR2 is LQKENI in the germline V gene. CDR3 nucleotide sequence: TGTGCCAGCTCACCAGCATCCCGGAACTATGGCTACACCTTC. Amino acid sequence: CASSPASRNYGYTF.

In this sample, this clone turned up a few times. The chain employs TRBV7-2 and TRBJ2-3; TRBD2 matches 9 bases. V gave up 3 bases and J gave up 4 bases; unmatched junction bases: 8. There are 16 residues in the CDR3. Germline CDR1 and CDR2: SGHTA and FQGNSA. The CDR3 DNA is TGTGCCAGCAGCTTTCCTGCGGGAGGGGACTCAGATACGCAGTATTTT. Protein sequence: CASSFPAGGDSDTQYF.

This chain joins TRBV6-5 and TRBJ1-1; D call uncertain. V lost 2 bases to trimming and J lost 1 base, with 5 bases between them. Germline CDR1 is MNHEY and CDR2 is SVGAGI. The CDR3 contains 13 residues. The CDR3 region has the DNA TGTGCCAGCAGTTACATGCGGAACACTGAAGCTTTCTTT. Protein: CASSYMRNTEAFF.

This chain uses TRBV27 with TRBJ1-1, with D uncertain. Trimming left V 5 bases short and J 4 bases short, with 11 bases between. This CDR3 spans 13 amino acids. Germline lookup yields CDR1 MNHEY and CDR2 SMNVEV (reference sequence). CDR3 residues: CASSRSRGTEAFF. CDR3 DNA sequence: TGTGCCAGCAGTCGGTCACGGGGCACTGAAGCTTTCTTT.

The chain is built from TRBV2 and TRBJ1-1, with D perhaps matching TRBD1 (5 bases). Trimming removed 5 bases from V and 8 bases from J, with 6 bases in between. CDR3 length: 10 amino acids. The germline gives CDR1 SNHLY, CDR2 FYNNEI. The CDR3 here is CASSYREAFF. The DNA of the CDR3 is TGTGCCAGCAGTTACAGGGAAGCTTTCTTT. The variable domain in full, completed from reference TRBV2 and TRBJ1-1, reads EPEVTQTPSHQVTQMGQEVILRCVPISNHLYFYWYRQILGQKVEFLVSFYNNEISEKSEIFDDQFSVERPDGSNFTLKIRSTKLEDSAMYFCASSYREAFFGQGTRLTVV.

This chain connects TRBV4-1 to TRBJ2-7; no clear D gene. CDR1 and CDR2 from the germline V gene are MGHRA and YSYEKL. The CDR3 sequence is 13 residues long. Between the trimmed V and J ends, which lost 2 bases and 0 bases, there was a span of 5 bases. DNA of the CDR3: TGCGCCAGCAGCCAAACAAGCTCCTACGAGCAGTACTTC. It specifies CASSQTSSYEQYF.

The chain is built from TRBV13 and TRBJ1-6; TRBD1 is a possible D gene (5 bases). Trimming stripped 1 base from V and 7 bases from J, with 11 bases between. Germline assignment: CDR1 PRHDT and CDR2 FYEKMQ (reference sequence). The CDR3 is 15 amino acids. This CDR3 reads CASSLDGGTNSPLHF. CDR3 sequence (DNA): TGTGCCAGCAGCTTAGATGGGGGGACCAATTCACCCCTCCACTTT.

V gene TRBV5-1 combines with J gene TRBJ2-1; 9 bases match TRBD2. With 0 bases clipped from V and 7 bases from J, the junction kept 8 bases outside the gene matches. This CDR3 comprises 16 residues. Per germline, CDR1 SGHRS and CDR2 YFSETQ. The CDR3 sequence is CASSLARLAAGNEQFF. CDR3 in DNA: TGCGCCAGCAGCTTGGCCCGACTAGCGGCGGGAAATGAGCAGTTCTTC.

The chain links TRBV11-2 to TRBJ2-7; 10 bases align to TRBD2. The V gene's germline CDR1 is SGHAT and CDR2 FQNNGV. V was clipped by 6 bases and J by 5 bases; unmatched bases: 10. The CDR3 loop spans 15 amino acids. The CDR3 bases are TGTGCCAGCAGTCGGAGCGGGAGGGCCGGGAACGAGCAGTACTTC. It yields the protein CASSRSGRAGNEQYF. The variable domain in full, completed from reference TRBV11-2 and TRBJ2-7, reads EAGVAQSPRYKIIEKRQSVAFWCNPISGHATLYWYQQILGQGPKLLIQFQNNGVVDDSQLPKDRFSAERLKGVDSTLKIQPAKLEDSAVYLCASSRSGRAGNEQYFGPGTRLTVT.

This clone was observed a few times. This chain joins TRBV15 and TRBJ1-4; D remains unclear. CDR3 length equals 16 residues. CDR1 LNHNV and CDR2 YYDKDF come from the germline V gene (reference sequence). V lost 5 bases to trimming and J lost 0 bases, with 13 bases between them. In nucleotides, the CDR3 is TGTGCCACCAGCGGCCTTGGAGGGCCAACTAATGAAAAACTGTTTTTT. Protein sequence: CATSGLGGPTNEKLFF.

CDR3 residues: CASRNSGGTYNEQFF. For the CDR3, the DNA is TGTGCCAGCAGAAATAGCGGGGGGACATACAATGAGCAGTTCTTC. This chain uses TRBV6-5 with TRBJ2-1; 10 nucleotides align to TRBD2. Trimming at V came to 6 bases and at J to 4 bases, leaving 6 bases not matched to a gene. Germline CDR1 reads MNHEY; CDR2 reads SVGAGI. This CDR3 spans 15 amino acids.

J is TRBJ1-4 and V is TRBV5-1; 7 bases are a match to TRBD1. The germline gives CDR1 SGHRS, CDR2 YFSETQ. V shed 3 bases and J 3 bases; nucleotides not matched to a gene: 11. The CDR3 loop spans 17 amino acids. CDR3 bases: TGCGCCAGCAGCTCGGGGACAGCCCGAGGAGCTAATGAAAAACTGTTTTTT. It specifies CASSSGTARGANEKLFF.